This T cell receptor (beta chain) came from a study of response to subunit inactivated influenza vaccine. Germline loops: CDR1 DFQATT, CDR2 SNEGSKA (reference sequence). The CDR3 runs 17 residues. Losses at the gene ends were 1 base for V and 3 bases for J; bases not matched to a gene: 15. TCRdb analysed the RT-PCR reads with MiXCR anew, one entry per CDR3 protein. Of about 480,000 distinct CDR3 sequences in the sample, 10% to 15% were seen once. The TCR comes from a man aged 45-65 years who received an inactivated influenza vaccine. The rearrangement joins TRBV20-1 to TRBJ2-7; 7 nucleotides line up with TRBD1. Sequenced material: PBMCs from blood, taken roughly 45 days after vaccination. As DNA, the CDR3 is TGCAGTGCTAGAGCCCTTCAACGACAGGGTGGTGGCTACGAGCAGTACTTC. Protein sequence: CSARALQRQGGGYEQYF.